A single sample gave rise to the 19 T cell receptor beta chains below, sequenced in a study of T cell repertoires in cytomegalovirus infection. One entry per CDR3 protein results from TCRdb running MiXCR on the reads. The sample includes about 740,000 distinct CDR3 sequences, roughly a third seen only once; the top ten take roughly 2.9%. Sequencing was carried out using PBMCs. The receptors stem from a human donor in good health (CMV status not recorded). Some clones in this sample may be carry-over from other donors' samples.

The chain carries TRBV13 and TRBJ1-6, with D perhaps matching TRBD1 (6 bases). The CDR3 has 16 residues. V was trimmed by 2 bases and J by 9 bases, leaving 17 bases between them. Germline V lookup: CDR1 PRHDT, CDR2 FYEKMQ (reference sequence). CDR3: CASSLRGSGESSPLHF. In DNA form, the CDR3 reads TGTGCCAGCAGCTTAAGGGGGTCGGGGGAAAGTTCACCCCTCCACTTT.

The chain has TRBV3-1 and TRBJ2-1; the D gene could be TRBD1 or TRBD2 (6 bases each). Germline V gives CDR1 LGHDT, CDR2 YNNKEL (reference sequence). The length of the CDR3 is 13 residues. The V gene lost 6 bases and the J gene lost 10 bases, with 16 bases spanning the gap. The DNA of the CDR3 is TGTGCCAGCAGAAAAGGGGGGTACTTCGAGCAGTTCTTC. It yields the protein CASRKGGYFEQFF.

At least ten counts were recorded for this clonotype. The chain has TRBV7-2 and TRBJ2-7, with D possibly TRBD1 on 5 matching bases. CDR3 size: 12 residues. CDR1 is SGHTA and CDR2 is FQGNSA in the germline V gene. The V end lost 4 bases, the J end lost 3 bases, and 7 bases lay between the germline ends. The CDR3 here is CASSSQVYEQYF. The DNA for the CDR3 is TGTGCCAGCAGCTCACAGGTCTACGAGCAGTACTTC.

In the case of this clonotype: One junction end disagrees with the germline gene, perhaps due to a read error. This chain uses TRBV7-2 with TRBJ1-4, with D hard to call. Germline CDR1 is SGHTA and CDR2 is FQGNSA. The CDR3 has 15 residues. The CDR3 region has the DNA TGTGCCAGCAGCGGTGGCCACACGTCTACTGAAAAACTTTTTTTT. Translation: CASSGGHTSTEKLFF.

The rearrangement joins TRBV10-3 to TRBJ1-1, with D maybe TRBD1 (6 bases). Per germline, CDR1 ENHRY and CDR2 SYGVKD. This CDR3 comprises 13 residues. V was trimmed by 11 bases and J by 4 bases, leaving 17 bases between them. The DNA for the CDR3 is TGTGCCGTGGCTGAGTTAGGGGGCACTGAAGCTTTCTTT. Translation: CAVAELGGTEAFF.

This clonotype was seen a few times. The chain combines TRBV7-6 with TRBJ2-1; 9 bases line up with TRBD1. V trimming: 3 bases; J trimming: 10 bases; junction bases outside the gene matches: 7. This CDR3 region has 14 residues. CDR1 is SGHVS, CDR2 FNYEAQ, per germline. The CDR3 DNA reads TGTGCCAGCAGCTTGACAGGGGGTTTATCGGAGCAGTTCTTC. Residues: CASSLTGGLSEQFF.

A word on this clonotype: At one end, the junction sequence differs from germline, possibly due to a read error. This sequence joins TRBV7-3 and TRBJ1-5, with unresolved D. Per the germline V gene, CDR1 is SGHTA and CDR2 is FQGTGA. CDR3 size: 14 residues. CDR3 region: CASSLEGTNQPRHF. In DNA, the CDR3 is TGTGCCAGCAGCTTAGAGGGAACTAATCAGCCCCGGCATTTT.

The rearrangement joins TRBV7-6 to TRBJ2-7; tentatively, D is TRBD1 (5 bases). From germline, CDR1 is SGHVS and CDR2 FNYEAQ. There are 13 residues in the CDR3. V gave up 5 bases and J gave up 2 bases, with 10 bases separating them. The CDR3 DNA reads TGTGCCAGCAGCGCCCCAGGGCCCTACGAGCAGTACTTC. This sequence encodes CASSAPGPYEQYF.

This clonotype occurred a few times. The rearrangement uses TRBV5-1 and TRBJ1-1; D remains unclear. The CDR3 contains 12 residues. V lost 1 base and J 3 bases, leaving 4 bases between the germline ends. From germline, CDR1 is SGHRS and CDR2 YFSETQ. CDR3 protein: CASSLMDTEAFF. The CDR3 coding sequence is TGCGCCAGCAGCTTGATGGACACTGAAGCTTTCTTT.

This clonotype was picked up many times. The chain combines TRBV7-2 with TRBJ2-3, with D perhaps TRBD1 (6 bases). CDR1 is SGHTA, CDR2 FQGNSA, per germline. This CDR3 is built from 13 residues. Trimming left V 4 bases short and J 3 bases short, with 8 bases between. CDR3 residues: CASSSGQTDTQYF. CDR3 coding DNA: TGTGCCAGCAGCTCAGGACAGACAGATACGCAGTATTTT. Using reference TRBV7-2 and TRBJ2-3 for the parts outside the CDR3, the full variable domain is GAGVSQSPSNKVTEKGKDVELRCDPISGHTALYWYRQSLGQGLEFLIYFQGNSAPDKSGLPSDRFSAERTGGSVSTLTIQRTQQEDSAVYLCASSSGQTDTQYFGPGTRLTVL.

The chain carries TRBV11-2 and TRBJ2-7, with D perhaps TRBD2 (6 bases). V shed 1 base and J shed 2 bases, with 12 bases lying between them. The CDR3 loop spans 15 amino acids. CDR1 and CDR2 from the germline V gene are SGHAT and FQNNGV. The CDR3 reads CASSLGGREAYEQYF. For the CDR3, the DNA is TGTGCCAGCAGCTTAGGCGGCAGGGAGGCCTACGAGCAGTACTTC.

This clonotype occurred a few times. CDR3 protein: CASSLYSGDEKLFF. The CDR3 DNA follows: TGTGCCAGCAGCTTATATTCAGGGGATGAAAAACTGTTTTTT. V and J are TRBV7-6 and TRBJ1-4, with D perhaps TRBD1 (6 bases). Germline V gene lookup returns CDR1 SGHVS and CDR2 FNYEAQ. CDR3 size: 14 residues. V was pared by 2 bases and J by 6 bases, with 10 bases between.

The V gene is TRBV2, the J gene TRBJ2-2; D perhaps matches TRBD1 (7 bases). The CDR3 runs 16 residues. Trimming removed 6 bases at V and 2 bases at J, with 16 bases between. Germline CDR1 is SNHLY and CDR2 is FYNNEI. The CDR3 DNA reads TGTGCCAGCAGCTCCGGAGGGACAGTTAACACCGGGGAGCTGTTTTTT. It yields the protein CASSSGGTVNTGELFF.

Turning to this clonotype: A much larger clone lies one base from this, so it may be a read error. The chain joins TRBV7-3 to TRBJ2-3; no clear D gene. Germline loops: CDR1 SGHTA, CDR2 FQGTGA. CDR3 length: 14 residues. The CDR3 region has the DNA TGTGCCAGCAGCTTAAGGTCGACTGAGGATACGCGGTATTTT. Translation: CASSLRSTEDTRYF. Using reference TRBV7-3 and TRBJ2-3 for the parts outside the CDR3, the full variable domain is GAGVSQTPSNKVTEKGKYVELRCDPISGHTALYWYRQSLGQGPEFLIYFQGTGAADDSGLPNDRFFAVRPEGSVSTLKIQRTERGDSAVYLCASSLRSTEDTRYFGPGTRLTVL.

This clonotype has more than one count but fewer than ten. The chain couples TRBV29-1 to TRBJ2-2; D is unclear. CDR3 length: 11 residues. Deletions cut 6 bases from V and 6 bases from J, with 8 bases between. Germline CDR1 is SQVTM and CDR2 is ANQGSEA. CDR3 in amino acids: CSVKRSGELFF. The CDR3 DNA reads TGCAGCGTCAAACGGTCCGGGGAGCTGTTTTTT.

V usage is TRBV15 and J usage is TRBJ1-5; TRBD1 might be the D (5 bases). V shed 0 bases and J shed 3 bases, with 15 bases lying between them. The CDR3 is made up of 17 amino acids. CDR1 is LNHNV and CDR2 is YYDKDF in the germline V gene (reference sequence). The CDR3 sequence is CATSREMGRTLNQPQHF. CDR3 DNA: TGTGCCACCAGCAGAGAGATGGGACGGACACTCAATCAGCCCCAGCATTTT.

CDR3: CASSISQTIGTDTQYF. The CDR3 DNA sequence: TGTGCCAGTAGTATAAGCCAGACTATAGGCACAGATACGCAGTATTTT. This chain connects TRBV19 to TRBJ2-3; D perhaps matches TRBD2 (5 bases). V was clipped by 2 bases and J by 1 base, with 13 bases between them. The germline V gene has CDR1 LNHDA and CDR2 SQIVND (reference sequence). The CDR3 runs to 16 residues.

CDR3 bases: TGTGCCAGCAGTGAAGTGGGAGGGTCCAATTCACCCCTCCACTTT. This translates into CASSEVGGSNSPLHF. The chain recombines TRBV6-1 with TRBJ1-6; no clear D. Trimming pared 1 base from V and 7 bases from J, leaving 11 bases between. Per germline, CDR1 MNHNS and CDR2 SASEGT. The length of the CDR3 is 15 residues.

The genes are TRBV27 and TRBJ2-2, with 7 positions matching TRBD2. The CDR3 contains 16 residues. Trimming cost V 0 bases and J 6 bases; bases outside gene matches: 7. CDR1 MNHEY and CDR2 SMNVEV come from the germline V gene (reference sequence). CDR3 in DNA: TGTGCCAGCAGTTTATCGGCGGGGGAGCTCGCCGGGGAGCTGTTTTTT. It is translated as CASSLSAGELAGELFF.